The source of this TCR beta chain is a study of blood T cell repertoires in COVID-19. On the study more broadly: Acute and convalescent COVID-19 samples came from the United States, Italy and Spain. T cells, B-cell-depleted T cells, or PBMCs supplied cDNA or gDNA.

In the original processing: For nucleated cells, counts were estimated from reference gene primer amplification. Assay: immunoSEQ multiplex PCR; the TCRdb copy retains only in-frame clones and omits some. The V and J calls and clone size are taken from that table; D and trimming were inferred from the DNA. Here the sample spans about 280,000 clones, around 86% being singletons. V was clipped by 1 base and J by 1 base, with 8 bases between them. The CDR3 runs to 15 residues. The germline V gene has CDR1 SGHNT and CDR2 YYREEE (reference sequence). Input material: peripheral blood. V is TRBV5-4 and J is TRBJ2-2; a weak D match, TRBD1 (6 bases). This sequence was found in a human donor in a cohort sampled during active COVID-19. CDR3 in amino acids: CASSLRTENTGELFF. CDR3 nucleotides: TGTGCCAGCAGCTTGCGGACAGAGAACACCGGGGAGCTGTTTTTT.